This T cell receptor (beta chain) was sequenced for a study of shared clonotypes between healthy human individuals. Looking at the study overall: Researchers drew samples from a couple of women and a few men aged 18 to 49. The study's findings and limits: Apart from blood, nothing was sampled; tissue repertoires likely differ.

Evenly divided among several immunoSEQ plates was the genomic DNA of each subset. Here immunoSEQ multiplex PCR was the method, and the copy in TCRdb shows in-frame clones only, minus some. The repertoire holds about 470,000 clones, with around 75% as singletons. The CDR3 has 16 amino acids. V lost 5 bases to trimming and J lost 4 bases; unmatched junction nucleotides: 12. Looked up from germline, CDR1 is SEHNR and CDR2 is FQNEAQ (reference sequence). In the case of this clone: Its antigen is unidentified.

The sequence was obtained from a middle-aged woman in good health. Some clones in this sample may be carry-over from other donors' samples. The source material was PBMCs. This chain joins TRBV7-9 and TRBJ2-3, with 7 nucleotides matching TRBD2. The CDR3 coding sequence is TGTGCCAGCAGCCCAAAGCGGGAATGGTTCGCAGATACGCAGTATTTT. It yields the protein CASSPKREWFADTQYF.